The rows below give T cell receptor beta chains drawn from one sample of a study of control samples from healthy donors and cancer patients. Using immunoSEQ multiplex PCR, the repertoire was profiled, and TCRdb retains in-frame clones only, with some absent. The table lists approximately 120,000 clones, over 75% of them singletons. What was sequenced was blood. These receptors were obtained from a middle-aged man in good health. Both conserved end residues are part of each CDR3. The order of the fields is J gene, V gene, CDR3 protein.

>TRBJ1-5|TRBV10-3
CAISANNQPQHF
>TRBJ2-4|TRBV5-1
CASSLARGRDAGNIQYF
>TRBJ2-5|TRBV18
CASSPGQGVTQYF
>TRBJ2-5|TRBV2
CASKSQGASRETQYF
>TRBJ2-7|TRBV5-5
CASSNFWPFEQYF
>TRBJ1-1|TRBV28
CASSLPNRGVTEAFF
>TRBJ2-7|TRBV6-6
CASSPKTGGGEQYF
>TRBJ1-2|TRBV11-3
CASSPGRGSDGYTF
>TRBJ1-5|TRBV19
CASEVRGTRDQPQHF
>TRBJ1-1|TRBV29-1
CSQGVGTEAFF
>TRBJ2-3|TRBV7-2
CASSFGGSTDTQYF
>TRBJ2-1|TRBV25-1
CASSPGGGSGRNEQFF
>TRBJ2-5|TRBV10-3
CAISTSGEETQYF
>TRBJ2-7|TRBV3-1/TRBV3-2
CASSQDSRGTYEQYF
>TRBJ2-7|TRBV4-3
CASSRSTGDNYEQYF
>TRBJ1-4|TRBV10-3
CAISDPGGPVKLFF
>TRBJ1-1|TRBV10-1
CASSANPGQGALRTEAFF
>TRBJ1-4|TRBV7-2
CASSLGGTWEKLFF
>TRBJ2-1|TRBV14
CASSQFRLAGTYNEQFF
>TRBJ2-1|TRBV16
CASSTPGQGVSYNEQFF
>TRBJ2-7|TRBV11-3
CASSSSPASYEQYF
>TRBJ1-1|TRBV6-2/TRBV6-3
CASSYLTRALEAFF
>TRBJ1-2|TRBV23-1
CASRSRDRWDLNYGYTF
>TRBJ1-2|TRBV18
CASSPRTGEGGYTF
>TRBJ1-5|TRBV5-1
CASSLQGGDNQPQHF
>TRBJ1-6|TRBV7-2
CASRVSGGANSPLHF
>TRBJ1-1|TRBV5-1
CASSPGQGGEGTEAFF
>TRBJ2-1|TRBV12-3/TRBV12-4
CASSFGVGNEQFF
>TRBJ1-1|TRBV7-6
CASSLGAGLNTEAFF
>TRBJ1-5|TRBV19
CASSFGVWRTGGQPQHF
>TRBJ2-1|TRBV29-1
CSVLLERQFF
>TRBJ1-5|TRBV6-2/TRBV6-3
CASSYGRNSNQPQHF
>TRBJ2-7|TRBV4-1
CASRGLASYEQYF
>TRBJ1-6|TRBV20-1
CSASPSPLHF
>TRBJ2-5|TRBV6-1
CASSEAPALQETQYF
>TRBJ2-7|TRBV2
CASMRAGQGLSEQYF
>TRBJ2-2|TRBV7-2
CASSFNPQGARTGELFF
>TRBJ2-6|TRBV19
CASSIRDSGANVLTF
>TRBJ2-7|TRBV6-2/TRBV6-3
CASSDGPREQYF
>TRBJ1-1|TRBV2
CASSVRAPVTEAFF
>TRBJ1-1|TRBV29-1
CSARQDPNTEAFF
>TRBJ2-5|TRBV21-1
CASSGWDRSETQYF
>TRBJ1-1|TRBV24-1
CATSGGGGTEAFF
>TRBJ2-3|TRBV30
CAWSLSDLSGDTQYF
>TRBJ1-5|TRBV13
CASRRTGTGGSNQPQHF
>TRBJ1-6|TRBV6-1
CASSERGGPIYNSPLHF
>TRBJ1-5|TRBV9
CASSLEGQGYQPQHF